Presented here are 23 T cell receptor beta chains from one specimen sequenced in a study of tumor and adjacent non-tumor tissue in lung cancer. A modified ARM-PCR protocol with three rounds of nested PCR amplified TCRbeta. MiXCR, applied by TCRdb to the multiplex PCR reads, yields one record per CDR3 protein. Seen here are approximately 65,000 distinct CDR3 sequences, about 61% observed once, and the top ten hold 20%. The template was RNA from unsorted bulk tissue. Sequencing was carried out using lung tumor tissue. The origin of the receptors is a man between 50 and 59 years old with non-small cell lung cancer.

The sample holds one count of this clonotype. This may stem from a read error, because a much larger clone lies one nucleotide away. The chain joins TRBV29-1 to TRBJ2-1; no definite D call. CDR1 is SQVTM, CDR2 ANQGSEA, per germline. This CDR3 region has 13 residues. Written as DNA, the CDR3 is TGCAGCATTGAAGGTCTGGGTTTGGATGAGCAGTTCTTC. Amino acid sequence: CSIEGLGLDEQFF.

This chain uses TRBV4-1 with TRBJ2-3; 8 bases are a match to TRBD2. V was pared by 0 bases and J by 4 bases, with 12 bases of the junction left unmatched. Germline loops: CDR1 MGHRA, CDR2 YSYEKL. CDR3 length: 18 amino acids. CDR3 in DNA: TGCGCCAGCAGCCAAGATCCGGGGGGACGGGGGGGGTCAGATACGCAGTATTTT. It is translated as CASSQDPGGRGGSDTQYF.

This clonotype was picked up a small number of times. The CDR3 DNA follows: TGCGCCAGCAGTTATCCGGGACAGGGGCGCGGGCAGTACTTC. Translation: CASSYPGQGRGQYF. The V call is TRBV5-1, the J call TRBJ2-7, with TRBD1 identical over 10 bases. Germline CDR1 and CDR2: SGHRS and YFSETQ. The CDR3 has 14 residues. V lost 5 bases to trimming and J lost 9 bases; unmatched junction nucleotides: 11.

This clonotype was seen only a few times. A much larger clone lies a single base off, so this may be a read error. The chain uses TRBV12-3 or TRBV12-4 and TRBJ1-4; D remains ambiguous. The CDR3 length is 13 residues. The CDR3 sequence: CASKIEGSEKLLF. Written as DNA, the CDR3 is TGTGCCAGCAAAATCGAGGGAAGCGAAAAACTGCTTTTT.

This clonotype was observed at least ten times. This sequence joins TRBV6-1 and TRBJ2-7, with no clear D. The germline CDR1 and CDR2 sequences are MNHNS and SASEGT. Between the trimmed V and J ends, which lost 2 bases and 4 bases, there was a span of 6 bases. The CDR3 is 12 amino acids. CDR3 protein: CASSEYRYEQYF. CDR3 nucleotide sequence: TGTGCCAGCAGTGAATATAGGTACGAGCAGTACTTC.

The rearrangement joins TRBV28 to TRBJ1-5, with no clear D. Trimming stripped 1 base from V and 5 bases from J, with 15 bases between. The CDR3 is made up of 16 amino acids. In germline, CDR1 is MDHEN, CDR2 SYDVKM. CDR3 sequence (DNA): TGTGCCAGCAGTTTATCCCTGACCACTTCTTATCAGCCCCAGCATTTT. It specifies CASSLSLTTSYQPQHF.

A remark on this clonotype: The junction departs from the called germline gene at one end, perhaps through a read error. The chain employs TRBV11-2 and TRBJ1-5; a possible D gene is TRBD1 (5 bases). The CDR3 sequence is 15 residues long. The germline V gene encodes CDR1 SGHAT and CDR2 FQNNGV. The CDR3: CASSPGHGANQPQHF. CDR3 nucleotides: TGTGCCAGCAGCCCCGGGCATGGGGCGAATCAGCCCCAGCACTTT.

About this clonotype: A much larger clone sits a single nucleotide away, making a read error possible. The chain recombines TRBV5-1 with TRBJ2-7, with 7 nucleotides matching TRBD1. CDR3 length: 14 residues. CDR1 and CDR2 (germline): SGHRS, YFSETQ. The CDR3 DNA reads TGCACCAGCAGCCCCGGACAGGAACAGGGTGAGCAGTACTTC. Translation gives CTSSPGQEQGEQYF.

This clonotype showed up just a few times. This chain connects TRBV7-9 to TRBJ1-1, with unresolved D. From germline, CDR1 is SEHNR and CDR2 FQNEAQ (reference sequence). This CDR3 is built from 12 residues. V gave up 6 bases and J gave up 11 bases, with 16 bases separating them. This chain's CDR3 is CASSSDRPEAFF. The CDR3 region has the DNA TGTGCCAGCAGTTCTGACCGGCCGGAGGCTTTCTTT.

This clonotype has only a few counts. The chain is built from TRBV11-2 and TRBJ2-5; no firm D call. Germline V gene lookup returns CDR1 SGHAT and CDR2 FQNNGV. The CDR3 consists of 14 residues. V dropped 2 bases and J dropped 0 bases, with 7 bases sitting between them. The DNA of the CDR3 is TGTGCCAGCAGCTTACGCCTAGACCAAGAGACCCAGTACTTC. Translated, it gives CASSLRLDQETQYF.

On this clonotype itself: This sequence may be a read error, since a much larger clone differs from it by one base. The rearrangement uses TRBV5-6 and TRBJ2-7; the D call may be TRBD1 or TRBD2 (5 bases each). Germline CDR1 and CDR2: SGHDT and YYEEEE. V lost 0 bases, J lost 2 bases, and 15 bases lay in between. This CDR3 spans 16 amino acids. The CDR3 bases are TGTGCCAGCAGCTTGGGGCCAGAGGGGATTACCTACGAGCAGTACTTC. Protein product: CASSLGPEGITYEQYF. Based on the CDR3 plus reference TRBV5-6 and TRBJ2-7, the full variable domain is DAGVTQSPTHLIKTRGQQVTLRCSPKSGHDTVSWYQQALGQGPQFIFQYYEEEERQRGNFPDRFSGHQFPNYSSELNVNALLLGDSALYLCASSLGPEGITYEQYFGPGTRLTVT.

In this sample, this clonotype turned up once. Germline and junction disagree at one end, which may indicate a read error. The CDR3 here is CSAMDSWEDNEHFF. The CDR3 nucleotides are TGCAGTGCGATGGATTCGTGGGAAGACAATGAGCACTTCTTC. The rearrangement joins TRBV20-1 to TRBJ2-1; D gene uncertain. Looked up from germline, CDR1 is DFQATT and CDR2 is SNEGSKA (reference sequence). This CDR3 has 14 residues.

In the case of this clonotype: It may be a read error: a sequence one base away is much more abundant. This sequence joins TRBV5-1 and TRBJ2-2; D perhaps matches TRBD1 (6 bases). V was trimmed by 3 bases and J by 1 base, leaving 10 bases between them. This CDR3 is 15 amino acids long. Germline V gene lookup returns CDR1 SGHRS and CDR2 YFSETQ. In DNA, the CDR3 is TGCGCCAGCAGCTGGGTACAGGGGAACACCGGGGAGCTGTTTTTT. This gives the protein CASSWVQGNTGELFF.

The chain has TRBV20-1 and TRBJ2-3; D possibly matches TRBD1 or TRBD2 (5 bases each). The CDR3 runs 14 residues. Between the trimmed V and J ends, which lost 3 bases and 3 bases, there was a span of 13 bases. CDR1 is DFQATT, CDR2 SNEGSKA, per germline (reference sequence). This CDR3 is CSASGGGKTDTQYF. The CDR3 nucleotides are TGCAGTGCTAGTGGTGGGGGAAAGACAGATACGCAGTATTTT.

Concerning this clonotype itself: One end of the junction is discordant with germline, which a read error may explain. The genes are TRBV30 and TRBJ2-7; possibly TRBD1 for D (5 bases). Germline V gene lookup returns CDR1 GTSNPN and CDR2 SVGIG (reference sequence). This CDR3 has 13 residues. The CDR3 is CAGADGRSYERYF. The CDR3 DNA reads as TGTGCCGGGGCTGATGGCCGCTCCTACGAGCGGTACTTC.

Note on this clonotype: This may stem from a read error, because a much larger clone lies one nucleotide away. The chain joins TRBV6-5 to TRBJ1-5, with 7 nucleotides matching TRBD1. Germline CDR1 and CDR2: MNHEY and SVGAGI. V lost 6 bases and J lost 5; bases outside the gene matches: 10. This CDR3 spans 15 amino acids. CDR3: CASSYMTGTDQPQHF. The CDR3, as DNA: TGTGCCAGCAGCTATATGACAGGGACGGATCAGCCCCAGCATTTT.

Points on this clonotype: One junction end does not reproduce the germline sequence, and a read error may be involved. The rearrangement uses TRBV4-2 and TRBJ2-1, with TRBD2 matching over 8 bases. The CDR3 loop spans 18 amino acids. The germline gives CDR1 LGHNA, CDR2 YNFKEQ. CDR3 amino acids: CTSSQDVQRELSYNEQFF. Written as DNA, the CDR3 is TGTACCAGCAGCCAAGATGTCCAGCGGGAGTTATCTTACAATGAGCAGTTCTTC.

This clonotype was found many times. Here the CDR3 reads CSGRLLEDTQYF. The CDR3 DNA reads TGCAGCGGCCGTCTATTGGAAGATACGCAGTATTTT. The chain links TRBV29-1 to TRBJ2-3; D is uncertain. The V and J ends lost 7 bases and 5 bases respectively, with 13 bases between them. Germline V gene sequence: CDR1 SQVTM, CDR2 ANQGSEA. The CDR3 contains 12 residues.

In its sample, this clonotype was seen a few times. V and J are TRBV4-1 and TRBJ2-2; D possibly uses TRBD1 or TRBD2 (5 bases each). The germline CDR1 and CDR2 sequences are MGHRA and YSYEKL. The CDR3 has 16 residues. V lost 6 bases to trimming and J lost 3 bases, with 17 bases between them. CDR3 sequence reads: CASSQPRDVYTGELFF. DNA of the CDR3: TGCGCCAGCAGTCAACCGAGGGACGTGTACACCGGGGAGCTGTTTTTT.

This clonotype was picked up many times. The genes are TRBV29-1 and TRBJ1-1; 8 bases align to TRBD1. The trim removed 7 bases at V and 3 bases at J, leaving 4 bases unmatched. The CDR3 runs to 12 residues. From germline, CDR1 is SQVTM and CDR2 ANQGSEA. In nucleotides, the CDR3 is TGCAGCGCCGACAGGGGATACACTGAAGCTTTCTTT. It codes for CSADRGYTEAFF.

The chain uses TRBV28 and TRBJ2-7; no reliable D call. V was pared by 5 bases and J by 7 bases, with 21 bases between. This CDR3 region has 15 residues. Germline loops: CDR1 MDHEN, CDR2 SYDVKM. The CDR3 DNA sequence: TGTGCCAGCAGTCCCAGTCGAGCGAGAGTGCGTGAGCAGTACTTC. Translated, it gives CASSPSRARVREQYF.

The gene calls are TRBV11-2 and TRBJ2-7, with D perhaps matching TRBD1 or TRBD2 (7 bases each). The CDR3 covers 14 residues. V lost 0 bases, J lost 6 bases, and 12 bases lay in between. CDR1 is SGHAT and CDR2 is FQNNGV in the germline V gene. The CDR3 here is CASSLDRGGCEQYF. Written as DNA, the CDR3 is TGTGCCAGCAGCTTAGACAGGGGGGGATGCGAGCAGTACTTC.

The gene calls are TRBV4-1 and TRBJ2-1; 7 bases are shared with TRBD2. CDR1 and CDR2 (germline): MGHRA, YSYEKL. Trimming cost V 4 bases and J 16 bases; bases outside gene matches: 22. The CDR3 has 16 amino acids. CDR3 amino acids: CASSPRTNGRNNERFF. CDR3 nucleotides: TGCGCCAGCAGCCCAAGGACTAACGGGAGGAACAATGAGCGATTCTTC.